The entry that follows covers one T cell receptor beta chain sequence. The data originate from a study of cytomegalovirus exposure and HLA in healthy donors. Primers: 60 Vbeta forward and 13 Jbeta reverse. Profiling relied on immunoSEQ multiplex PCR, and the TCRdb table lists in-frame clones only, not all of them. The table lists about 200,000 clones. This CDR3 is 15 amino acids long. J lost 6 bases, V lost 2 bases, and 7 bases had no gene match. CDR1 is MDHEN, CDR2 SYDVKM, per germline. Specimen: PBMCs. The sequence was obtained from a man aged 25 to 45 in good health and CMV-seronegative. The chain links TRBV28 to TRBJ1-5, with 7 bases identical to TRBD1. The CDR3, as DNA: TGTGCCAGCAGTTTAATTTCAGGGGGAAGTCAGCCCCAGCATTTT. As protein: CASSLISGGSQPQHF.